This TCR beta chain appears in the sequencing data of a study of T cells in Graves' hyperthyroidism and ophthalmopathy. Study in general: Peripheral blood collection took place at initial diagnosis, before any treatment. Study findings and constraints: Blood also showed most of the thyroid clonotypes that were expanded above 0.001.

The CDR3 is 15 amino acids. The germline V gene encodes CDR1 KGHDR and CDR2 SFDVKD. V lost 1 base and J 3 bases, leaving 11 bases between the germline ends. This clonotype has ten or more counts. As yet, its antigen is unknown. TCR beta CDR3 regions were amplified from RNA. First-round RT-PCR targeting the TCR CDR3 was performed with the HTBI primer set. TCRdb re-analysed the multiplex PCR reads in MiXCR, keeping a single row per CDR3 protein. Of some 400,000 distinct CDR3 sequences in the sample, 19% are singletons; the top ten hold 3.7%. Diagnoses were made from clinical symptoms, serum measures (thyroxine and TRAb), thyroid ultrasound and orbital computed tomography.

The rearrangement links TRBV24-1 to TRBJ2-5; D not certain. The receptor's source is a woman between 18 and 30 years old with Graves' hyperthyroidism. Sequences were obtained from blood. The CDR3 sequence: CATSDLIVGKETQYF. The CDR3 DNA reads TGTGCCACCAGTGATTTAATAGTGGGGAAAGAGACCCAGTACTTC.